These 15 T cell receptor beta chains came from one sample sequenced in a study of blood T cells in healthy people across ages. PCR was performed a second time for roughly 7 to 11 cycles using a sample-barcoded 5' primer and a J-beta primer mix. MiXCR was run by TCRdb on the 5' RACE reads, yielding one entry per CDR3 protein. The sample records 1.5 million to 2 million distinct CDR3 sequences, 28% being singletons. Sequencing input: blood. The receptors originated from a woman in her twenties or thirties in good health.

This clonotype was counted only a few times. V gene TRBV28 combines with J gene TRBJ1-1; 11 bases match TRBD1. The CDR3 runs to 15 residues. Germline-derived CDR1 and CDR2 are MDHEN and SYDVKM. V was clipped by 2 bases and J by 7 bases; unmatched bases: 6. The chain's CDR3 is CASSLRGQGAYEAFF. The CDR3 DNA follows: TGTGCCAGCAGTTTAAGAGGACAGGGGGCGTATGAAGCTTTCTTT.

The CDR3 loop reads CASSPGGTSGKKTQYF. CDR3 nucleotide sequence: TGTGCCAGCAGCCCGGGGGGGACTAGCGGGAAGAAGACCCAGTACTTC. The rearrangement joins TRBV7-2 to TRBJ2-5; 13 positions match TRBD2. Germline CDR1 SGHTA, CDR2 FQGNSA. V dropped 5 bases and J dropped 6; count of bases not matched to a gene: 9. This CDR3 has 16 residues.

This clonotype was detected a few times. The chain has TRBV7-2 and TRBJ2-7, with no clear D. The length of the CDR3 is 15 residues. Germline values: CDR1 SGHTA, CDR2 FQGNSA. With 4 bases removed from V and 0 bases from J, the gap between germline ends came to 13 bases. CDR3 DNA sequence: TGTGCCAGCAGCTCGACACAACTGAGCTCCTACGAGCAGTACTTC. Residues: CASSSTQLSSYEQYF. Supplemented by reference TRBV7-2 and TRBJ2-7, the full variable domain reads GAGVSQSPSNKVTEKGKDVELRCDPISGHTALYWYRQSLGQGLEFLIYFQGNSAPDKSGLPSDRFSAERTGGSVSTLTIQRTQQEDSAVYLCASSSTQLSSYEQYFGPGTRLTVT.

For this clonotype: This clone may be a read error of a much larger clone one base away. The chain couples TRBV15 to TRBJ2-7; D not certain. Germline V CDR1 and CDR2: LNHNV, YYDKDF (reference sequence). This CDR3 has 12 residues. The CDR3 DNA follows: TGTGCCACCAGCAGAGCGGGCTACGTGCAGTACTTC. Translated: CATSRAGYVQYF.

This clonotype was observed a handful of times. The chain has TRBV27 and TRBJ1-2; D remains unclear. V lost 2 bases and J 5 bases, leaving 15 bases between the germline ends. Germline V gene lookup returns CDR1 MNHEY and CDR2 SMNVEV (reference sequence). The CDR3 has 15 residues. CDR3 sequence reads: CASSLRPGIRYGYTF. CDR3 sequence (DNA): TGTGCCAGCAGTTTACGACCGGGGATCCGTTATGGCTACACCTTC.

This clonotype occurred many times. The genes are TRBV29-1 and TRBJ1-2; D not certain. V lost 1 base and J lost 0, with 9 bases in between. The CDR3 is 14 residues long. CDR1 SQVTM and CDR2 ANQGSEA come from the germline V gene. CDR3 DNA sequence: TGCAGCGTTGAAGCCGGGGATTCTAACTATGGCTACACCTTC. As protein: CSVEAGDSNYGYTF. Looking up the rest from reference TRBV29-1 and TRBJ1-2 gives the full variable domain: SAVISQKPSRDICQRGTSLTIQCQVDSQVTMMFWYRQQPGQSLTLIATANQGSEATYESGFVIDKFPISRPNLTFSTLTVSNMSPEDSSIYLCSVEAGDSNYGYTFGSGTRLTVV.

CDR3 in amino acids: CASGGALGPYNEQFF. CDR3 DNA sequence: TGTGCCAGCGGCGGTGCACTGGGGCCTTACAATGAGCAGTTCTTC. The chain combines TRBV11-2 with TRBJ2-1; D is perhaps TRBD1 (5 bases). This CDR3 comprises 15 residues. V was pared by 8 bases and J by 4 bases, with 18 bases between. Germline assignment: CDR1 SGHAT and CDR2 FQNNGV.

This clonotype was seen repeatedly, ten times or more. The chain carries TRBV12-3 or TRBV12-4 and TRBJ2-3; perhaps TRBD2 as D (6 bases). This CDR3 spans 15 amino acids. Trimming left V 6 bases short and J 3 bases short, with 16 bases between. The CDR3 DNA follows: TGTGCCAGCAGCTCACGGGGGTCTTTAACAGATACGCAGTATTTT. Protein product: CASSSRGSLTDTQYF.

The genes are TRBV7-2 and TRBJ2-1, with 12 positions matching TRBD1. CDR3 length equals 16 residues. Germline loops: CDR1 SGHTA, CDR2 FQGNSA. The V and J ends lost 0 bases and 7 bases, in that order; junction bases with no gene match: 4. The DNA of the CDR3 is TGTGCCAGCAGCTTAGCGGGACAGGGGGCTGGAAATGAGCAGTTCTTC. This codes for CASSLAGQGAGNEQFF.

This clonotype was counted a few times. DNA of the CDR3: TGTGCCAGCAGTCTAAAGGGGTCCGGGGAGCTGTTTTTT. Amino acids: CASSLKGSGELFF. The J gene is TRBJ2-2, the V gene TRBV27, with D possibly matching TRBD1 (5 bases). The CDR3 is made up of 13 amino acids. The germline CDR1 and CDR2 sequences are MNHEY and SMNVEV (reference sequence). V gave up 5 bases and J gave up 6 bases, with 10 bases separating them.

This clonotype came up a few times. At one boundary the junction diverges from the germline segment, which might be a read error. The V call is TRBV5-5, the J call TRBJ2-3; tentatively, D is TRBD1 or TRBD2 (5 bases each). Germline CDR1 SGHKS, CDR2 YYEKEE (reference sequence). This CDR3 is built from 14 residues. CDR3 nucleotides: TGTGCCAGCAGTTTGGGACCAGCAGCAGATACGCAGTATTTT. Protein sequence: CASSLGPAADTQYF.

This clonotype has more than one count but fewer than ten. The chain recombines TRBV20-1 with TRBJ2-3; D perhaps matches TRBD2 (6 bases). The V end lost 8 bases, the J end lost 1 base, and 19 bases lay between the germline ends. Germline CDR1 and CDR2: DFQATT and SNEGSKA (reference sequence). CDR3 length: 15 amino acids. The DNA of the CDR3 is TGCAGTCCACTAGCCTCGGGGTTTGGCACAGATACGCAGTATTTT. Protein: CSPLASGFGTDTQYF.

Ten or more counts support this clonotype. This chain uses TRBV28 with TRBJ2-7; weak D call: TRBD2 (6 bases). Trimming left V 6 bases short and J 2 bases short, with 17 bases between. Germline V CDR1 and CDR2: MDHEN, SYDVKM. The CDR3 is 15 amino acids. The CDR3 is CASSTTGTGAYEQYF. For the CDR3, the DNA is TGTGCCAGCAGCACGACCGGGACTGGAGCCTACGAGCAGTACTTC.

With regard to this clonotype: With a much larger clone just one base away, this may be a read error. The chain has TRBV6-5 and TRBJ2-1; 9 bases agree with TRBD2. CDR3 length: 15 residues. Germline CDR1 reads MNHEY; CDR2 reads SVGAGI. V lost 6 bases and J lost 10; bases outside the gene matches: 13. The CDR3 coding sequence is TGTGCCAGCAGCCTCCGGGTAGCGGGGGATCACGAGCAGTTCTTC. This sequence encodes CASSLRVAGDHEQFF.

V and J are TRBV4-2 and TRBJ1-1, with D uncertain. Trimming removed 1 base at V and 1 base at J, with 10 bases between. This CDR3 contains 15 residues. CDR1 is LGHNA and CDR2 is YNFKEQ in the germline V gene. The CDR3 spells CASSQVFSGNTEAFF. As DNA, the CDR3 is TGTGCCAGCAGCCAAGTATTTTCAGGGAACACTGAAGCTTTCTTT.